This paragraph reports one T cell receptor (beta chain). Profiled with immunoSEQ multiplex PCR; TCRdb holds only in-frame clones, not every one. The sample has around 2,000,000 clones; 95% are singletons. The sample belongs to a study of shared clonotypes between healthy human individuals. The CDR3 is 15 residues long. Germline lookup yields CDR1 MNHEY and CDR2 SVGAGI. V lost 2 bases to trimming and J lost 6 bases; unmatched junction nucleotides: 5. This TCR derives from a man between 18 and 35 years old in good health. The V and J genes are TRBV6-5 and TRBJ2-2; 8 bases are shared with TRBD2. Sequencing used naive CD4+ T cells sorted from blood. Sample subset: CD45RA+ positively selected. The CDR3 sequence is CASSYEAGVPGELFF. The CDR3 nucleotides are TGTGCCAGCAGTTACGAAGCGGGAGTTCCCGGGGAGCTGTTTTTT.